The 10 T cell receptor beta chains presented below share a single source sample, sequenced in a study of shared clonotypes between healthy human individuals. Clones were read by immunoSEQ multiplex PCR, and TCRdb kept only the in-frame ones, dropping some. The sample has about 2 million clones; approximately 95% are singletons. Terminally differentiated effector memory CD45RA+ cells were left out of the naive CD8 fraction, which was CD45RO-negative and positively selected for CCR7. The sequenced sample consisted of naive CD8+ T cells sorted from blood. All receptors derive from a man between 18 and 29 years old in good health.

CDR3 region: CASSPWDISTDTQYF. The CDR3 nucleotides are TGTGCCAGCAGTCCCTGGGACATTAGCACAGATACGCAGTATTTT. The V and J genes are TRBV9 and TRBJ2-3; weak D call: TRBD1 (6 bases). This CDR3 is 15 amino acids long. CDR1 and CDR2 (germline): SGDLS, YYNGEE. Trimming left V 5 bases short and J 0 bases short, with 13 bases between.

The gene calls are TRBV7-9 and TRBJ2-7, with 8 bases matching TRBD1. V trimming: 5 bases; J trimming: 5 bases; junction bases outside the gene matches: 5. This CDR3 region has 13 residues. Per the germline V gene, CDR1 is SEHNR and CDR2 is FQNEAQ (reference sequence). The CDR3 DNA reads as TGTGCCAGCAGCACACCGACAGGGGACGAGCAGTACTTC. Translation: CASSTPTGDEQYF.

The J gene is TRBJ2-7, the V gene TRBV2; 7 bases are shared with TRBD2. After removal of 7 bases from V and 1 base from J, the junction contained 7 bases not matched to a gene. Germline-derived CDR1 and CDR2 are SNHLY and FYNNEI. CDR3 length: 14 residues. CDR3 in amino acids: CASKGLDFSYEQYF. CDR3 nucleotides: TGTGCCAGCAAAGGACTAGATTTTTCCTACGAGCAGTACTTC.

The chain has TRBV6-1 and TRBJ2-1; maybe TRBD2 (6 bases). Trimming left V 2 bases short and J 8 bases short, with 13 bases between. The germline gives CDR1 MNHNS, CDR2 SASEGT. CDR3 length equals 14 residues. CDR3 in amino acids: CASSETGGDYEQFF. The DNA for the CDR3 is TGTGCCAGCAGTGAAACCGGGGGAGACTATGAGCAGTTCTTC.

The chain has TRBV28 and TRBJ2-1; 10 nucleotides match TRBD2. The germline gives CDR1 MDHEN, CDR2 SYDVKM. The CDR3 spans 18 residues. Germline trimming cut 1 base from V and 3 bases from J; bases unmatched to any gene: 9. This chain's CDR3 is CASSLYRLAGENYNEQFF. The CDR3 bases are TGTGCCAGCAGTTTATATAGGCTAGCGGGGGAGAACTACAATGAGCAGTTCTTC.

This sequence joins TRBV4-1 and TRBJ2-5; D ambiguous. There are 15 residues in the CDR3. The V gene lost 0 bases and the J gene lost 5 bases, with 13 bases spanning the gap. The V gene's germline CDR1 is MGHRA and CDR2 YSYEKL. CDR3: CASSQESWEMETQYF. DNA of the CDR3: TGCGCCAGCAGCCAAGAGAGCTGGGAAATGGAGACCCAGTACTTC.

This chain joins TRBV5-6 and TRBJ2-3; the match to TRBD2 covers 7 bases. With V trimmed by 0 bases and J by 2 bases, 6 bases remained unmatched. Per the germline V gene, CDR1 is SGHDT and CDR2 is YYEEEE. The CDR3 runs to 16 residues. The CDR3 DNA reads TGTGCCAGCAGCTTGGTCGGTAGCGGGTTCACAGATACGCAGTATTTT. It is translated as CASSLVGSGFTDTQYF.

Worth noting for this clone: The sample has other DNA sequences that encode this CDR3 too. V gene TRBV29-1 combines with J gene TRBJ1-2; D remains unclear. Germline V gene data show CDR1 as SQVTM and CDR2 as ANQGSEA. The CDR3 is 12 residues long. V lost 4 bases and J lost 2, with 8 bases in between. CDR3 nucleotide sequence: TGCAGCGTTGTGGCCGGGAACTATGGCTACACCTTC. It specifies CSVVAGNYGYTF.

The chain carries TRBV5-1 and TRBJ2-1; the D gene is possibly TRBD2 (6 bases). V gave up 4 bases and J gave up 1 base, with 15 bases separating them. Germline V gene data show CDR1 as SGHRS and CDR2 as YFSETQ. This CDR3 has 16 amino acids. This chain's CDR3 is CASSPWGGDSYNEQFF. In DNA form, the CDR3 reads TGCGCCAGCAGCCCTTGGGGCGGGGATTCCTACAATGAGCAGTTCTTC.

To note about this clone: The same CDR3 arises from other DNA sequences in this sample as well. This chain connects TRBV11-2 to TRBJ1-3; the D gene is possibly TRBD1 (5 bases). Germline V gives CDR1 SGHAT, CDR2 FQNNGV. V was pared by 3 bases and J by 3 bases, with 9 bases between. CDR3 length equals 14 residues. The CDR3, as DNA: TGTGCCAGCAGCTTTGGTGGGGGTGGAAACACCATATATTTT. Translating it yields CASSFGGGGNTIYF.